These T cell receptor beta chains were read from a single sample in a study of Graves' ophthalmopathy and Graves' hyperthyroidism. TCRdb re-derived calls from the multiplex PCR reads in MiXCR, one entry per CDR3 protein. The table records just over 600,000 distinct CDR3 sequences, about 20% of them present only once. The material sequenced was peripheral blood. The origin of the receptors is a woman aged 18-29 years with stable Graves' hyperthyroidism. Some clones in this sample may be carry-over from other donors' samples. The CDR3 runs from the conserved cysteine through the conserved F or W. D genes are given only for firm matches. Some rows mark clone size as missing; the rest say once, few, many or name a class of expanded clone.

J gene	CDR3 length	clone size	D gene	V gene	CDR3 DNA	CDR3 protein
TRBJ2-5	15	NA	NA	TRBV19	TGTGCCAGTAGCCACGGGGCAGGTTGGGAGGAGACCCAGTACTTC	CASSHGAGWEETQYF
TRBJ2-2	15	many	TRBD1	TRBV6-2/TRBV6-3	TGTGCCAGCAGTTACGAGCAGGGGGATGCCGGGGAGCTGTTTTTT	CASSYEQGDAGELFF
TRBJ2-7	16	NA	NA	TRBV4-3	TGCGCCAGCAGCCAAGATTCCGCGGGGACCCCCTACGAGCAGTACTTC	CASSQDSAGTPYEQYF
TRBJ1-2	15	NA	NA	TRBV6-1	TGTGCCAGCAGTGCCCAGACGGCTAGGGAGGATGGCTACACCTTC	CASSAQTAREDGYTF
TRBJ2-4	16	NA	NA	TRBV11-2	TGTGCCAGCAGCTTAGCAGGGCGAGGATCCAAAAACATTCAGTACTTC	CASSLAGRGSKNIQYF
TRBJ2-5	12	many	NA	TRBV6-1	TGTGCCAGCAGTGAATACACGGAGACCCAGTACTTC	CASSEYTETQYF
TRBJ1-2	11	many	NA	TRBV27	TGTGCCAGCGGGAGGGGCAATGGCTACACCTTC	CASGRGNGYTF
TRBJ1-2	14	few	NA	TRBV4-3	TGCGCCAGCACTCCCTTTAACGGCCCCTATGGCTACACCTTC	CASTPFNGPYGYTF
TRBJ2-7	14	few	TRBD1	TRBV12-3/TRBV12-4	TGTGCCAGCAGTTTCCGGGGACAGGGTGGCGAGCAGTACTTC	CASSFRGQGGEQYF
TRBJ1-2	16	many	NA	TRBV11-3	TGTGCCAGCAGCTTAGGTGGGACACTCAGGGACTATGGCTACACCTTC	CASSLGGTLRDYGYTF
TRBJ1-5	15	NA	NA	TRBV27	TGTGCCAGCAGTTTGATAGGGAGGTGGAATCAGCCCCAGCATTTT	CASSLIGRWNQPQHF
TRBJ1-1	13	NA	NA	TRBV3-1	TGTGCCAGCAGCCAAAGCTCGACACCTGAAGCTTTCTTT	CASSQSSTPEAFF
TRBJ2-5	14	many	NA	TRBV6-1	TGTGCCAGCAGGAACAATAACAGGCAAGAGACCCAGTACTTC	CASRNNNRQETQYF
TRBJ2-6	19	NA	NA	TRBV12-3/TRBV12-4	TGTGCCAGCAGTTTAAGAGGGCAGGGGGGTTTTTCTGGGGCCAACGTCCTGACTTTC	CASSLRGQGGFSGANVLTF
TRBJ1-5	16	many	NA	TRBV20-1	TGCAGTGCTAGAGATCGGCGGGACGTTCCAAGGCAGCCCCAGCATTTT	CSARDRRDVPRQPQHF
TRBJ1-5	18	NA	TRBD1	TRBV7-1	TGTGCCAGCAGCCCCGGGACAGCCAACCTCTATAGCAATCAGCCCCAGCATTTT	CASSPGTANLYSNQPQHF
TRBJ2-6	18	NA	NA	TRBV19	TGTGCCAGTAGTATAAGACCGGGACACAGCTCTGGGGCCAACGTCCTGACTTTC	CASSIRPGHSSGANVLTF
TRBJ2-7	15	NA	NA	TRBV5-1	TGCGCCAGCAGCTTGGTGAAGGGGTTCACCTACGAGCAGTACTTC	CASSLVKGFTYEQYF
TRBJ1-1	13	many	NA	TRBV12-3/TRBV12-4	TGTGCCAGCAGTACCCTCGTAGATATTGAAGCTTTCTTT	CASSTLVDIEAFF
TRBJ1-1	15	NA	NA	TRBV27	TGTGCCAGCAGTACACGTCGGGCCTCGAACACTGAAGCTTTCTTT	CASSTRRASNTEAFF
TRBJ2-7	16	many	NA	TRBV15	TGTGCCACCAGCAGAGATTATTTAGCGGACCCCTACGAGCAGTACTTC	CATSRDYLADPYEQYF
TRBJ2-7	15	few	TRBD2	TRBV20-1	TGCGGTGCCAACGGGGGACTAGCGGGAGCCTACGAGCAGTACTTC	CGANGGLAGAYEQYF
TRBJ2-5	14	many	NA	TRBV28	TGTGCCAGCAGTTTATTTGGCGTAAAAGAGACCCAGTACTTC	CASSLFGVKETQYF
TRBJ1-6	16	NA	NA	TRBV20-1	TGCAGTGCTAGAGATCAGTCCGGCAGTCATAATTCACCCCTCCACTTT	CSARDQSGSHNSPLHF
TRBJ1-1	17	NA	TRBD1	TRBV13	TGTGCCAGCAGCTGGGGGACAGGGTACTCCCTGAACACTGAAGCTTTCTTT	CASSWGTGYSLNTEAFF
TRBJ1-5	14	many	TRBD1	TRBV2	TGTGCCACCTCTCAGACAGGGAGCAATCAGCCCCAGCATTTT	CATSQTGSNQPQHF
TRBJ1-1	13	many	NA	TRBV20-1	TGCAGTGTAACGCCCCGGGGGGACACTGAAGCTTTCTTT	CSVTPRGDTEAFF
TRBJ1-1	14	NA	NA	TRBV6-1	TGTGCCAGCAGTGAGATCCCCGAGGCCACTGAAGCTTTCTTT	CASSEIPEATEAFF
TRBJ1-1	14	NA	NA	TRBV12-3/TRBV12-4	TGTGCCAGCAGTTTCTGGGAGGGCAGTGGTGAAGCTTTCTTT	CASSFWEGSGEAFF
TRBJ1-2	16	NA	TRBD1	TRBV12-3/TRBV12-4	TGTGCCAGCAGTTTACGGGAGGGACAGGGGTCCTATGGCTACACCTTC	CASSLREGQGSYGYTF
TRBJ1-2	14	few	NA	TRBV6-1	TGTGCCAGCAGTGAATTTCGGACAGCCTATGGCTACACCTTC	CASSEFRTAYGYTF
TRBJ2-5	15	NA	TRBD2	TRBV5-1	TGCGCCAGCAGCTCGCCTTCTAGCGGTAAAGAGACCCAGTACTTC	CASSSPSSGKETQYF
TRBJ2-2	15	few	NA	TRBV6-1	TGTGCCAGCAGCCTTGAGAGGGGAGTCGCCGGGGGGCTGTTTTTT	CASSLERGVAGGLFF
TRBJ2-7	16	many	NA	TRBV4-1	TGCGCCAGCAGCCAAGAGTTCTCCATCAGCTCCTATGAGCAGTACTTC	CASSQEFSISSYEQYF
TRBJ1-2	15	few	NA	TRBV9	TGTGCCAGCAGCGTAGATGCGGGGACGGGGGATGGCTACACCTTC	CASSVDAGTGDGYTF
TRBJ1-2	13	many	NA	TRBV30	TGTGCCTGGAGTGTGGGGACAAACTATGGCTACACCTTC	CAWSVGTNYGYTF
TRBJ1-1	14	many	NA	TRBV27	TGTGCCAGCAGTTTCCACGACAGGAACACTGAAGCTTTCTTT	CASSFHDRNTEAFF
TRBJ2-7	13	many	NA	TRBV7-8	TGTGCCAGCAGCTTAGGGGGAACGGACGAGCAGTACTTC	CASSLGGTDEQYF
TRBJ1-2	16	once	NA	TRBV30	TGTGCCTGGAGTGTCCCAGGGAGGGGCGCCGGCTATGGCTACACCTTC	CAWSVPGRGAGYGYTF
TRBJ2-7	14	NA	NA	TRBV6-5	TGTGCCAGCAGTTACTCTAGGACTGTGTCAGAGCAGTACTTC	CASSYSRTVSEQYF
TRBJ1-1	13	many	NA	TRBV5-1	TGCGCCAGCAAGGAGGAACCAAACACTGAAGCTTTCTTT	CASKEEPNTEAFF
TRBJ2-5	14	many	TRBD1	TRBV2	TGTGCCAGCCTCCAGGGGGCGGTCGAAGAGACCCAGTACTTC	CASLQGAVEETQYF
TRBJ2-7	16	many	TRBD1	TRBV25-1	TGTGCCAGCAGTGAGGTAGGACAGGGAGCCTCCTACGAGCAGTACTTC	CASSEVGQGASYEQYF
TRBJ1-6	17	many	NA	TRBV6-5	TGTGCCAGCAGTTACTTAGACTGGTACTCAGATAATTCACCCCTCCACTTT	CASSYLDWYSDNSPLHF
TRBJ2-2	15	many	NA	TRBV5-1	TGCGCCAGCAGCGAACAGGGATCTGCCACCGGGGAGCTGTTTTTT	CASSEQGSATGELFF
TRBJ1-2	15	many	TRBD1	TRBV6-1	TGTGCCAGCAGTGAGGGGGACAGGATAAACTATGGCTACACCTTC	CASSEGDRINYGYTF
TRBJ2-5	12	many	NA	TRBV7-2	TGTGCCAGCAGAAAAAACCAAGAGACCCAGTACTTC	CASRKNQETQYF
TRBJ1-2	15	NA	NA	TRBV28	TGTGCCAGCAGCCCCGGGAGCAGGCTGGGCTATGGCTACACCTTC	CASSPGSRLGYGYTF
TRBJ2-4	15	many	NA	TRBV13	TGTGCCAGCAGCTTCTTGGGGCAAGCCAAAAACATTCAGTACTTC	CASSFLGQAKNIQYF